Below, 19 T cell receptor beta chains from the same sample are listed, as sequenced in a study of HIV-infected children after antiretroviral therapy interruption (dated by TCRdb to the late 2010s). Reading the label with the study, this specimen's treatment or condition is: PENTA 11 planned treatment interruption arm or continuous ART arm. Library construction relied on 3' RACE. Sequencing used an Illumina MiSeq. TCR libraries were built from RNA using a 3' RACE protocol with unique molecular identifiers to correct PCR amplification bias. In TCRdb, the public reads were trimmed at Q25 with fastp and aligned with MiXCR, with productive beta chains retained. Identical CDR3 protein sequences are pooled into one entry, listed with their most common genes and DNA. The sample table shows under 50,000 distinct CDR3 sequences, and 4.3% are seen once. The leading ten clones occupy roughly 0.7% of the sample.

Sample: CD45RA+ CD4+ T cells from PBMCs, pooled from several time points, taken from a donor given antiretroviral therapy, either interrupted or continuous. The sample's cell subset or site label, in plain terms: naive CD4+ CD45RA+ CD45RO- T cells. The source of these receptors is a pool of human donors with HIV.

This clonotype was seen many times. V and J are TRBV28 and TRBJ1-6; 7 bases are shared with TRBD1. Per germline, CDR1 MDHEN and CDR2 SYDVKM. The junction had 5 bases not matched to a gene; V was cut back by 3 bases and J by 9 bases. This CDR3 comprises 14 residues. The CDR3 loop reads CASSLDRNPSPLHF. In DNA form, the CDR3 reads TGTGCCAGCAGTTTGGACAGGAACCCTTCACCCCTCCACTTT.

The sample holds many counts of this clonotype. The chain links TRBV2 to TRBJ2-1; D uncertain. There are 16 residues in the CDR3. The germline V gene has CDR1 SNHLY and CDR2 FYNNEI. Deletions cut 6 bases from V and 6 bases from J, with 21 bases between. The CDR3 region is CASRNDGIFKGNEQFF. The CDR3, as DNA: TGTGCCAGCAGAAACGACGGAATCTTTAAGGGCAATGAGCAGTTCTTC.

This clonotype was seen at least ten times. This chain uses TRBV6-1 with TRBJ1-5; D might be TRBD1 (6 bases). The V and J ends lost 8 bases and 4 bases respectively, with 12 bases between them. CDR1 and CDR2 from the germline V gene are MNHNS and SASEGT. The CDR3 is 13 amino acids. DNA for the CDR3: TGTGCCAGCCACGTAGGGGGGAATCAGCCCCAGCATTTT. It specifies CASHVGGNQPQHF.

This clonotype was seen repeatedly, ten times or more. The rearrangement links TRBV5-1 to TRBJ2-7; 7 bases agree with TRBD1. The length of the CDR3 is 14 residues. Germline V gene lookup returns CDR1 SGHRS and CDR2 YFSETQ. The V and J ends lost 0 bases and 2 bases, in that order; junction bases with no gene match: 2. In DNA, the CDR3 is TGCGCCAGCAGCTTGGACAGGGGTCCCTACGAGCAGTACTTC. Its translation is CASSLDRGPYEQYF.

In its sample, this clonotype was seen a few times. This chain links TRBV28 with TRBJ1-4; unclear D gene. V shed 1 base and J shed 6 bases, with 12 bases lying between them. Germline CDR1 reads MDHEN; CDR2 reads SYDVKM. The CDR3 spans 15 residues. CDR3 amino acids: CASSLFGGRDEKLFF. DNA for the CDR3: TGTGCCAGCAGTTTATTCGGAGGGCGGGATGAAAAACTGTTTTTT.

This clonotype was recorded at least ten times. V is TRBV12-3 or TRBV12-4 and J is TRBJ1-1; D is unclear. The V gene lost 5 bases and the J gene lost 6 bases, with 16 bases spanning the gap. This CDR3 is built from 14 residues. The CDR3 reads CASSPAAAVAEAFF. The CDR3 DNA sequence: TGTGCCAGCAGTCCCGCTGCCGCGGTCGCTGAAGCTTTCTTT.

The gene calls are TRBV18 and TRBJ2-5; TRBD1 might be the D (5 bases). CDR1 is KGHSH, CDR2 LQKENI, per germline. This CDR3 spans 13 amino acids. V lost 3 bases and J 0 bases, leaving 5 bases between the germline ends. CDR3 sequence: CASSPTDQETQYF. The DNA of the CDR3 is TGTGCCAGCTCACCGACAGACCAAGAGACCCAGTACTTC.

This clonotype was seen ten or more times. The V and J genes are TRBV12-3 or TRBV12-4 and TRBJ1-2; 7 nucleotides match TRBD1. J lost 0 bases, V lost 7 bases, and 2 bases had no gene match. The length of the CDR3 is 13 residues. The CDR3, as DNA: TGTGCCAGCAAAACAGGGGCTAACTATGGCTACACCTTC. Amino acids: CASKTGANYGYTF.

This clonotype occurred many times. This chain joins TRBV28 and TRBJ2-1; tentatively, D is TRBD2 (5 bases). Germline CDR1 and CDR2: MDHEN and SYDVKM. The CDR3 consists of 12 residues. Trimming took off 5 bases at V and 11 bases at J, with 13 bases between the two ends. The chain's CDR3 is CASSPRAQKQFF. In nucleotides, the CDR3 is TGTGCCAGCAGTCCGCGGGCCCAGAAGCAGTTCTTC. Supplemented by reference TRBV28 and TRBJ2-1, the full variable domain reads DVKVTQSSRYLVKRTGEKVFLECVQDMDHENMFWYRQDPGLGLRLIYFSYDVKMKEKGDIPEGYSVSREKKERFSLILESASTNQTSMYLCASSPRAQKQFFGPGTRLTVL.

This clonotype occurred many times. V is TRBV19 and J is TRBJ2-5, with D maybe TRBD2 (7 bases). CDR1 and CDR2 (germline): LNHDA, SQIVND (reference sequence). V was cut by 5 bases and J by 5 bases, with 21 bases left in between. This CDR3 region has 16 residues. The CDR3 nucleotides are TGTGCCAGTAGTGTTGGGGGGGCATTCGGCCTGGAGACCCAGTACTTC. This sequence encodes CASSVGGAFGLETQYF.

At least ten counts were recorded for this clonotype. The chain uses TRBV29-1 and TRBJ2-7; 12 nucleotides match TRBD1. This CDR3 comprises 17 residues. CDR1 is SQVTM, CDR2 ANQGSEA, per germline. The J segment lost 2 bases and the V segment lost 4 bases, leaving 12 bases of the junction unmatched. This CDR3 is CSVGGGQGAKTTYEQYF. DNA for the CDR3: TGCAGCGTTGGGGGGGGACAGGGGGCGAAAACGACCTACGAGCAGTACTTC.

Ten or more counts support this clonotype. V and J are TRBV5-8 and TRBJ1-5, with 8 positions matching TRBD1. Germline V CDR1 and CDR2: SGHTS, YDEGEE. Trimming at V came to 1 base and at J to 5 bases, leaving 11 bases not matched to a gene. The CDR3 is made up of 17 amino acids. CDR3 region: CASSLFGGQAGHQPQHF. The CDR3 DNA reads TGTGCCAGCAGCTTGTTTGGGGGACAGGCTGGCCATCAGCCCCAGCATTTT.

V gene TRBV5-5 combines with J gene TRBJ2-3, with 8 bases aligning to TRBD2. From germline, CDR1 is SGHKS and CDR2 YYEKEE (reference sequence). The V gene end was trimmed by 3 bases and the J gene end by 3 bases; junction bases not matched to a gene: 9. The CDR3 runs to 16 residues. In DNA form, the CDR3 reads TGTGCCAGCAGCTCCACCGGGACTAGTGTAACAGATACGCAGTATTTT. This encodes CASSSTGTSVTDTQYF.

This clonotype was seen at least ten times. The chain joins TRBV5-1 to TRBJ1-2, with 10 positions matching TRBD1. The CDR3 is made up of 14 amino acids. In germline, CDR1 is SGHRS, CDR2 YFSETQ. The V and J ends lost 3 bases and 3 bases, in that order; junction bases with no gene match: 2. The CDR3 DNA follows: TGCGCCAGCAGCTCCGGGACAGGGGACTATGGCTACACCTTC. This sequence encodes CASSSGTGDYGYTF.

This clonotype was picked up many times. This chain uses TRBV29-1 with TRBJ2-3; D is undetermined. Germline V gives CDR1 SQVTM, CDR2 ANQGSEA. This CDR3 is 13 amino acids long. V gave up 6 bases and J gave up 0 bases, with 10 bases separating them. The CDR3 nucleotides are TGCAGCGTACGAGTAGGAAGCACAGATACGCAGTATTTT. Its protein is CSVRVGSTDTQYF.

The V and J genes are TRBV27 and TRBJ2-5; TRBD1 matches at 7 bases. CDR3 length: 16 residues. Germline V gives CDR1 MNHEY, CDR2 SMNVEV (reference sequence). With 5 bases clipped from V and 0 bases from J, the junction kept 9 bases outside the gene matches. CDR3 nucleotide sequence: TGTGCCAGCAGTATCCTCCGGGACAGCTACCAAGAGACCCAGTACTTC. The encoded protein is CASSILRDSYQETQYF.

This clonotype was counted at least ten times. The chain recombines TRBV7-3 with TRBJ2-1, with 11 positions matching TRBD2. V was clipped by 5 bases and J by 15 bases; unmatched bases: 18. CDR1 and CDR2 (germline): SGHTA, FQGTGA. The CDR3 loop spans 16 amino acids. The CDR3: CASSGYLAGGGAGPFF. CDR3 in DNA: TGTGCCAGCAGCGGCTATCTAGCGGGGGGAGGGGCCGGTCCGTTCTTC.

The chain joins TRBV13 to TRBJ1-4, with 8 bases aligning to TRBD1. V lost 5 bases and J lost 5; bases outside the gene matches: 10. Germline V gene lookup returns CDR1 PRHDT and CDR2 FYEKMQ (reference sequence). The CDR3 is made up of 16 amino acids. CDR3 region: CASSQTRRGRNEKLFF. The CDR3 nucleotides are TGTGCCAGCAGCCAAACCCGCAGGGGGCGGAATGAAAAACTGTTTTTT.

This clonotype was counted many times. The chain couples TRBV28 to TRBJ1-6; possibly TRBD1 for D (6 bases). The CDR3 has 17 residues. Germline V CDR1 and CDR2: MDHEN, SYDVKM. Deletions cut 6 bases from V and 5 bases from J, with 20 bases between. CDR3 DNA: TGTGCCAGCAGATTTTTTGAAGGGGGTTTTAATAATTCACCCCTCCACTTT. Protein product: CASRFFEGGFNNSPLHF.